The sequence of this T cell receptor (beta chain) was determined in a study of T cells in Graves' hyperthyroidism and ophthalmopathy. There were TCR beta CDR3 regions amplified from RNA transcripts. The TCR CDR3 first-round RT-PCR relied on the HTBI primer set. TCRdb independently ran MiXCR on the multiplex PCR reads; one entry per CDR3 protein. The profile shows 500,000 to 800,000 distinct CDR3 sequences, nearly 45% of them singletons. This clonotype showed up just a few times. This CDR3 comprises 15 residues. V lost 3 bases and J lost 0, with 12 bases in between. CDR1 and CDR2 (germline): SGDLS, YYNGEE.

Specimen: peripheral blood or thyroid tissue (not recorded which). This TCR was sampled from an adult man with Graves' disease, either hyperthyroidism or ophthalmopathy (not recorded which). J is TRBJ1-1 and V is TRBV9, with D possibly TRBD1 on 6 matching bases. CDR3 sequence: CASSGGGAMNTEAFF. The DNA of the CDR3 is TGTGCCAGCAGCGGGGGGGGGGCCATGAACACTGAAGCTTTCTTT.